A single sample is the source of the 10 T cell receptor beta chains below, sequenced in a study of low-dose radiotherapy and immunotherapy resistance in tumors. Time point in this sample: before trial treatment. TRAV- and TRBV-specific primers primed first-strand cDNA, covering alpha and beta chains. TCR amplification ran 15 to 25 PCR cycles using constant-region and V-primer adapter primers. Each CDR3 protein is one row after TCRdb ran MiXCR on the reads. The sample holds around 99,000 distinct CDR3 sequences, 9.4% seen once. The sample was PBMCs, taken before treatment. These receptors were obtained from a male donor with prostate cancer.

J is TRBJ1-4 and V is TRBV9; 8 nucleotides align to TRBD1. The trim removed 4 bases at V and 2 bases at J, leaving 4 bases unmatched. The germline gives CDR1 SGDLS, CDR2 YYNGEE. This CDR3 is built from 15 residues. CDR3 in DNA: TGTGCCAGCAGCCCCCGGACAGGGACTAATGAAAAACTGTTTTTT. This translates into CASSPRTGTNEKLFF.

This clonotype was seen a few times. The genes are TRBV13 and TRBJ1-1; D is unresolved. V was clipped by 2 bases and J by 1 base, with 14 bases between them. In germline, CDR1 is PRHDT, CDR2 FYEKMQ (reference sequence). The CDR3 totals 16 residues. CDR3 residues: CASSLRSAGGNTEAFF. CDR3 sequence (DNA): TGTGCCAGCAGCTTACGAAGCGCCGGCGGGAACACTGAAGCTTTCTTT.

The J gene is TRBJ2-7, the V gene TRBV27; 7 bases line up with TRBD2. Trimming removed 7 bases from V and 5 bases from J; junction bases left unmatched: 14. This CDR3 has 15 residues. The germline gives CDR1 MNHEY, CDR2 SMNVEV (reference sequence). The CDR3 protein is CASTPLKAGRDEQYF. CDR3 bases: TGTGCCAGCACCCCGTTGAAAGCGGGAAGGGACGAGCAGTACTTC.

This clonotype was observed many times. This chain joins TRBV7-2 and TRBJ2-7; 11 nucleotides agree with TRBD1. The V and J ends lost 2 bases and 7 bases, in that order; junction bases with no gene match: 4. This CDR3 has 14 amino acids. Germline lookup yields CDR1 SGHTA and CDR2 FQGNSA. As DNA, the CDR3 is TGTGCCAGCAGCTTACCGGACAGGGGGCAGGAGCAGTACTTC. It is translated as CASSLPDRGQEQYF.

This clonotype has only a few counts. J is TRBJ1-1 and V is TRBV3-1; D uncertain. The germline gives CDR1 LGHDT, CDR2 YNNKEL (reference sequence). The CDR3 is made up of 14 amino acids. The V end lost 1 base, the J end lost 1 base, and 7 bases lay between the germline ends. The CDR3 spells CASSQVEGNTEAFF. The CDR3 DNA reads as TGTGCCAGCAGCCAAGTCGAAGGGAACACTGAAGCTTTCTTT.

This clonotype was counted ten times or more. The chain couples TRBV4-1 to TRBJ2-3; 11 nucleotides align to TRBD2. Unmatched junction bases numbered 7, after V lost 0 bases and J lost 2 bases. Germline V CDR1 and CDR2: MGHRA, YSYEKL. This CDR3 spans 18 amino acids. CDR3 residues: CASSQDVAGGPYTDTQYF. In DNA form, the CDR3 reads TGCGCCAGCAGCCAAGATGTAGCGGGAGGGCCTTACACAGATACGCAGTATTTT.

This clonotype was seen many times. This chain uses TRBV27 with TRBJ1-5; unclear D gene. CDR1 and CDR2 (germline): MNHEY, SMNVEV (reference sequence). CDR3 length equals 13 residues. Trimming removed 6 bases at V and 1 base at J, with 7 bases between. CDR3 region: CASSLKSNQPQHF. The CDR3 coding sequence is TGTGCCAGCAGCCTGAAAAGCAATCAGCCCCAGCATTTT.

The table lists this clonotype with many counts. The rearrangement links TRBV27 to TRBJ2-1, with D possibly matching TRBD2 (5 bases). The V gene's germline CDR1 is MNHEY and CDR2 SMNVEV (reference sequence). Deletions cut 7 bases from V and 0 bases from J, with 13 bases between. The CDR3 runs 15 residues. This CDR3 reads CASMSSGGSYNEQFF. The CDR3 region has the DNA TGTGCCAGCATGTCCAGCGGCGGCTCCTACAATGAGCAGTTCTTC.

There are many counts of this clonotype. V is TRBV12-3 or TRBV12-4 and J is TRBJ2-7; 7 nucleotides align to TRBD1. Unmatched junction bases numbered 6, after V lost 6 bases and J lost 1 base. This CDR3 spans 14 amino acids. The CDR3: CASRPSGQSYEQYF. In nucleotides, the CDR3 is TGTGCCAGCAGGCCTTCGGGACAGTCCTACGAGCAGTACTTC.

The sample holds many counts of this clonotype. The chain recombines TRBV5-1 with TRBJ2-3, with TRBD2 identical over 11 bases. From germline, CDR1 is SGHRS and CDR2 YFSETQ. CDR3 size: 17 residues. Trimming at V came to 2 bases and at J to 0 bases, leaving 5 bases not matched to a gene. CDR3 DNA: TGCGCCAGCAGCTTAGCCGGGACTAGCGGAAGCACAGATACGCAGTATTTT. Translated: CASSLAGTSGSTDTQYF.